What follows are 13 T cell receptor beta chains derived from one specimen sequenced in a study of blood T cell repertoires in COVID-19. Data came from immunoSEQ multiplex PCR; TCRdb stores just in-frame clones and leaves some out. The sample includes some 180,000 clones, approximately 85% of them seen just once. Sequencing used peripheral blood. All receptors come from a woman in her sixties with acute or convalescent COVID-19.

The chain recombines TRBV9 with TRBJ2-5; TRBD2 matches at 10 bases. There are 16 residues in the CDR3. CDR1 and CDR2 from the germline V gene are SGDLS and YYNGEE. V shed 3 bases, J shed 1 base, and the junction held 6 bases outside the gene matches. In DNA form, the CDR3 reads TGTGCCAGCAGCGAGAGACTAGCGGGTACCCAAGAGACCCAGTACTTC. This encodes CASSERLAGTQETQYF. The full variable domain, rest sourced from reference TRBV9 and TRBJ2-5, is DSGVTQTPKHLITATGQRVTLRCSPRSGDLSVYWYQQSLDQGLQFLIQYYNGEERAKGNILERFSAQQFPDLHSELNLSSLELGDSALYFCASSERLAGTQETQYFGPGTRLLVL.

J is TRBJ2-1 and V is TRBV24-1, with 9 bases fitting TRBD2. The CDR3 sequence is 14 residues long. Germline V gene sequence: CDR1 KGHDR, CDR2 SFDVKD. Trimming took 6 bases from V and 7 from J; bases not matched to a gene: 6. As DNA, the CDR3 is TGTGCCACCAGTTCTGCTAGCGGGGTAAATGAGCAGTTCTTC. Its protein is CATSSASGVNEQFF.

This chain connects TRBV28 to TRBJ2-7, with 7 bases that match TRBD2. CDR1 is MDHEN and CDR2 is SYDVKM in the germline V gene. Trimming cost V 4 bases and J 2 bases; bases outside gene matches: 14. CDR3 length: 17 amino acids. CDR3: CASSSYRHRGLTYEQYF. DNA of the CDR3: TGTGCCAGCAGTTCGTACCGTCACCGGGGACTAACCTACGAGCAGTACTTC.

The chain couples TRBV12-5 to TRBJ1-2; tentatively, D is TRBD1 (5 bases). CDR3 length: 13 amino acids. V lost 1 base, J lost 7 bases, and 10 bases lay in between. Germline V gene lookup returns CDR1 LGHNT and CDR2 FRNRAP. CDR3 nucleotides: TGTGCTAGTGGTTTGGGGGGGGAATTTGGCTACACCTTC. Its protein is CASGLGGEFGYTF. Full variable domain (outside the CDR3, taken from reference TRBV12-5 and TRBJ1-2): DARVTQTPRHKVTEMGQEVTMRCQPILGHNTVFWYRQTMMQGLELLAYFRNRAPLDDSGMPKDRFSAEMPDATLATLKIQPSEPRDSAVYFCASGLGGEFGYTFGSGTRLTVV.

The J gene is TRBJ2-1, the V gene TRBV10-3, with D maybe TRBD2 (6 bases). Germline CDR1 reads ENHRY; CDR2 reads SYGVKD. Trimming stripped 6 bases from V and 3 bases from J, with 9 bases between. The CDR3 spans 13 residues. CDR3 coding DNA: TGTGCCATCAGGGGGGACTTCTACAATGAGCAGTTCTTC. Translation: CAIRGDFYNEQFF.

This clone was seen only once. The chain recombines TRBV13 with TRBJ2-3; 7 nucleotides align to TRBD1. The CDR3 is 14 residues long. Germline-derived CDR1 and CDR2 are PRHDT and FYEKMQ (reference sequence). The ends lost 5 bases at V and 0 bases at J; junction bases unmatched: 2. CDR3 loop: CASSHRGSTDTQYF. CDR3 in DNA: TGTGCCAGCAGCCACAGGGGTAGCACAGATACGCAGTATTTT.

V and J are TRBV11-2 and TRBJ2-7; D not certain. CDR3 length: 15 amino acids. Germline CDR1 and CDR2: SGHAT and FQNNGV. The germline V and J ends were trimmed by 0 bases and 0 bases, with 9 bases remaining between them. The CDR3 sequence: CASSLEAHSSYEQYF. The CDR3 nucleotides are TGTGCCAGCAGCTTAGAAGCCCACAGCTCCTACGAGCAGTACTTC.

The chain's CDR3 is CASQQGTSSLGEQFF. The CDR3 coding sequence is TGTGCCTCTCAACAGGGGACTAGCTCCTTGGGGGAGCAGTTCTTC. The gene calls are TRBV2 and TRBJ2-1; the match to TRBD2 covers 9 bases. The germline V gene has CDR1 SNHLY and CDR2 FYNNEI. This CDR3 is 15 amino acids long. With 11 bases clipped from V and 10 bases from J, the junction kept 18 bases outside the gene matches.

In this sample, this clone turned up once. The chain recombines TRBV6-5 with TRBJ2-5; the D gene is possibly TRBD2 (5 bases). In germline, CDR1 is MNHEY, CDR2 SVGAGI. The CDR3 is 13 residues long. Trimming cost V 8 bases and J 3 bases, with 13 bases left between them. The CDR3 protein is CASQRTPEETQYF. CDR3 DNA sequence: TGTGCCAGCCAAAGGACTCCAGAAGAGACCCAGTACTTC.

The chain joins TRBV4-1 to TRBJ2-2; D is perhaps TRBD2 (5 bases). The CDR3 spans 16 residues. The V gene's germline CDR1 is MGHRA and CDR2 YSYEKL. Trimming took 4 bases from V and 1 from J, leaving 13 bases between them. The CDR3 DNA reads TGCGCCAGCAGCCGGTGGGAAGGAGGGAACACCGGGGAGCTGTTTTTT. Its protein product is CASSRWEGGNTGELFF.

Comment on this clone: One junction end does not reproduce the germline sequence, and a read error may be involved. The same CDR3 is also encoded by other DNA sequences in this sample. This chain joins TRBV19 and TRBJ2-2, with 9 bases aligning to TRBD1. The CDR3 spans 15 residues. CDR1 and CDR2 (germline): LNHDA, SQIVND (reference sequence). The CDR3 DNA sequence: TGTGCCAGTAGTATAGGCGGACAGGGGACCGGGGAACTGTTTTTT. Translating it yields CASSIGGQGTGELFF.

This chain uses TRBV28 with TRBJ2-5; 13 bases align to TRBD2. The CDR3 is made up of 16 amino acids. Germline loops: CDR1 MDHEN, CDR2 SYDVKM. V lost 6 bases and J lost 7; bases outside the gene matches: 11. CDR3 coding DNA: TGTGCCAGCAGACACGGACTAGCGGGAGTGACCGGGACCCAGTACTTC. Translated: CASRHGLAGVTGTQYF.

The chain has TRBV2 and TRBJ1-6; 9 bases fit TRBD1. CDR3 length equals 14 residues. Per germline, CDR1 SNHLY and CDR2 FYNNEI. Unmatched junction bases numbered 4, after V lost 6 bases and J lost 7 bases. In nucleotides, the CDR3 is TGTGCCAGCAGATGGGGACAGGGCAATTCACCCCTCCACTTT. The encoded protein is CASRWGQGNSPLHF.